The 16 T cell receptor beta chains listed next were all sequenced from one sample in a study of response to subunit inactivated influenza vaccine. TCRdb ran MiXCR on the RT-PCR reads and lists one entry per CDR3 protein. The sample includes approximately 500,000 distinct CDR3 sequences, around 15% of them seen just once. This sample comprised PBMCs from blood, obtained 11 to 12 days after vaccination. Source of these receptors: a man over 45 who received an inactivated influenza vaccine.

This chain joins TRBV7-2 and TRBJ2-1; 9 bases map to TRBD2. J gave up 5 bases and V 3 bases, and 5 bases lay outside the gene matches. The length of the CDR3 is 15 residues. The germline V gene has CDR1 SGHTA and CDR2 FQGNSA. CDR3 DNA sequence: TGTGCCAGCAGCTTGCGGGGGGGCCCAAACAATGAGCAGTTCTTC. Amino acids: CASSLRGGPNNEQFF.

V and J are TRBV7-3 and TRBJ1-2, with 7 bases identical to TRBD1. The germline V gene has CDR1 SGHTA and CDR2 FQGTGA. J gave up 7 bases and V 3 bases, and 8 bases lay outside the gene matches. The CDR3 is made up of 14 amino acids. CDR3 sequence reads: CASSFNRGWSGYTF. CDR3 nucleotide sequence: TGTGCCAGCAGCTTTAACAGGGGATGGAGTGGCTACACCTTC. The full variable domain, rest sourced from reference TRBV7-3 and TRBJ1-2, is GAGVSQTPSNKVTEKGKYVELRCDPISGHTALYWYRQSLGQGPEFLIYFQGTGAADDSGLPNDRFFAVRPEGSVSTLKIQRTERGDSAVYLCASSFNRGWSGYTFGSGTRLTVV.

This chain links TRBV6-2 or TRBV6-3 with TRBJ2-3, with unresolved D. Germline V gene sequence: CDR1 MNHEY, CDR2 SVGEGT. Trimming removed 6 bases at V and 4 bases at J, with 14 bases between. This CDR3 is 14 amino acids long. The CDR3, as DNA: TGTGCCAGCAGACGACTTGATCTGCCAGATACGCAGTATTTT. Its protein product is CASRRLDLPDTQYF.

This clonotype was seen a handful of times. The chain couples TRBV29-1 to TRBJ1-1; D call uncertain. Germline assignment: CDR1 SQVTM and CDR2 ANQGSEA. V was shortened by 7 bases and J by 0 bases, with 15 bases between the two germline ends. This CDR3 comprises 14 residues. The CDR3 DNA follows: TGCAGCGCTATGGACGGACTAATGAACACTGAAGCTTTCTTT. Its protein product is CSAMDGLMNTEAFF.

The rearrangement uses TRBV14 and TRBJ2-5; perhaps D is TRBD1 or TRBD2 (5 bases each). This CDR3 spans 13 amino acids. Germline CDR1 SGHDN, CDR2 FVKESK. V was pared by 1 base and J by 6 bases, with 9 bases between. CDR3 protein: CASSQGGKQTQYF. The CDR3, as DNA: TGTGCCAGCAGCCAAGGGGGGAAGCAGACCCAGTACTTC.

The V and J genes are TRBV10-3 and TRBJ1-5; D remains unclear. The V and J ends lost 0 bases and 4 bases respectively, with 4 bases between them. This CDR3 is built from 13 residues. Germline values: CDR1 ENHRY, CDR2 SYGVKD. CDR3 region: CAISESVNQPQHF. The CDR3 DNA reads TGTGCCATCAGTGAGTCAGTGAATCAGCCCCAGCATTTT.

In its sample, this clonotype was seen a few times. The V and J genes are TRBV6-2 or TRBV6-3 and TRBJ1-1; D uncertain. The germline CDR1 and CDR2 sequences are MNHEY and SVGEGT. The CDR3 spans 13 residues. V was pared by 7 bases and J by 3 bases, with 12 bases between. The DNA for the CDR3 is TGTGCCAGCACCAGAGAAGAGCACACTGAAGCTTTCTTT. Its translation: CASTREEHTEAFF.

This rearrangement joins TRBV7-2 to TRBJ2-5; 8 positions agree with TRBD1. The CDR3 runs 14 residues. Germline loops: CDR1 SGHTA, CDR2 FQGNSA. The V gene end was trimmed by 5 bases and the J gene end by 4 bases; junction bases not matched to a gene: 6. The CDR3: CASSRRTGPETQYF. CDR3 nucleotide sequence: TGTGCCAGCAGCCGACGGACAGGGCCAGAGACCCAGTACTTC.

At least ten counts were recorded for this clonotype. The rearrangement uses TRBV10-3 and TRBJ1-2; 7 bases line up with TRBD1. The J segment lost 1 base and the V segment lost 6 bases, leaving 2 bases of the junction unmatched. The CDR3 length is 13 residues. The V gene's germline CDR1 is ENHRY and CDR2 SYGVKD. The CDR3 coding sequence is TGTGCCATCAGGGGGACAGATAACTATGGCTACACCTTC. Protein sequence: CAIRGTDNYGYTF.

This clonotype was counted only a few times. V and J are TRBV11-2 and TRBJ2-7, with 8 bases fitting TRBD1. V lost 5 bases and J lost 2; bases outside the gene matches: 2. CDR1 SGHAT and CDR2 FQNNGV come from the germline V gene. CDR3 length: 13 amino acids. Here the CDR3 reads CASSIQGAYEQYF. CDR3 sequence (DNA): TGTGCCAGCAGCATACAGGGGGCCTACGAGCAGTACTTC.

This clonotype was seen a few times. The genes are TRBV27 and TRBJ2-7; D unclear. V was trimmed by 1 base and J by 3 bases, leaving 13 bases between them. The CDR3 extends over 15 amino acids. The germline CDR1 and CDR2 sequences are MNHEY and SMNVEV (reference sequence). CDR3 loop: CASSLLTGSIYEQYF. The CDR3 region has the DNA TGTGCCAGCAGTTTATTGACCGGCAGTATCTACGAGCAGTACTTC.

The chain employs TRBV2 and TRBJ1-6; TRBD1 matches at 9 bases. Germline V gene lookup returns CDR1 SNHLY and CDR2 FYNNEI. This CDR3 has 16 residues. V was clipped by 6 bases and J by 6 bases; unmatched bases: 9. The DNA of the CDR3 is TGTGCCAGCAGGGGACAGGGCGGGCTCGTTAATTCACCCCTCCACTTT. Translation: CASRGQGGLVNSPLHF.

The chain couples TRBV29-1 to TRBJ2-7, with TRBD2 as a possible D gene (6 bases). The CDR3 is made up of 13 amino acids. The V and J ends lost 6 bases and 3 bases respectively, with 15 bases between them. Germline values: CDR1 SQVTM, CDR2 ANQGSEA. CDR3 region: CSVDGGSGYEQYF. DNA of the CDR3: TGCAGCGTGGATGGGGGGAGCGGCTACGAGCAGTACTTC.

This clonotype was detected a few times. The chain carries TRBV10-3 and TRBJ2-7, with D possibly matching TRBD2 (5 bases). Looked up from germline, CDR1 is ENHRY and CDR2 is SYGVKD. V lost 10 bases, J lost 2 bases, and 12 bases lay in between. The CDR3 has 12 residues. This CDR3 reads CATSWGAYEQYF. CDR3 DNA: TGTGCCACCTCTTGGGGAGCCTACGAGCAGTACTTC.

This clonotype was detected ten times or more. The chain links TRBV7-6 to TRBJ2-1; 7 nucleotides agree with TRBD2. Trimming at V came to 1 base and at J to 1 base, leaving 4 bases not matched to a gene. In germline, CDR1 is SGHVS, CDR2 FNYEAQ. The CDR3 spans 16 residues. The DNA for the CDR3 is TGTGCCAGCAGCTTAGGTTCTAGCGGTTCCTACAATGAGCAGTTCTTC. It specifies CASSLGSSGSYNEQFF.

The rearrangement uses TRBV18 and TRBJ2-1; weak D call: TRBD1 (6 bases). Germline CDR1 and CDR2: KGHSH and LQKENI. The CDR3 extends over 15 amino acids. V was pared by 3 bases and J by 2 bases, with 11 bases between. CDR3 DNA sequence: TGTGCCAGCTCACCTCCGGGACATACCTACAATGAGCAGTTCTTC. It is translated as CASSPPGHTYNEQFF.